Listed below are T cell receptor beta chains from one sample, sequenced in a study of shared clonotypes between healthy human individuals. Method: immunoSEQ multiplex PCR; TCRdb's copy keeps in-frame clones and lacks some. The sample has about 2.1 million clones; around 93% are singletons. Sequencing was carried out using naive CD8+ T cells from PBMCs. These receptor sequences come from a man aged 18 to 35 in good health. Some clones in this sample may be carry-over from other donors' samples. CDR3s include the opening cysteine and the closing phenylalanine or tryptophan. The order of the fields is D gene, V gene, J gene, CDR3 protein, CDR3 DNA. A D gene is named only where the DNA matches it firmly.

>TRBD2|TRBV6-6|TRBJ2-7
CASSSRLAGDYEQYF
TGTGCCAGCAGTTCCAGACTAGCGGGGGACTACGAGCAGTACTTC
>-|TRBV5-6|TRBJ1-5
CASSFLSSDQPQHF
TGTGCCAGCAGCTTCCTATCGTCTGATCAGCCCCAGCATTTT
>-|TRBV7-9|TRBJ1-6
CASSLVQENSPLHF
TGTGCCAGCAGCTTAGTACAGGAAAATTCACCCCTCCACTTT
>-|TRBV10-3|TRBJ2-7
CATLGVVSYEQYF
TGTGCCACCTTGGGGGTGGTCTCCTACGAGCAGTACTTC
>-|TRBV11-2|TRBJ1-1
CASSTGIMNTEAFF
TGTGCCAGCAGCACCGGGATAATGAACACTGAAGCTTTCTTT
>-|TRBV4-3|TRBJ1-1
CASSQGAENTEAFF
TGCGCCAGCAGCCAAGGGGCAGAGAACACTGAAGCTTTCTTT
>-|TRBV7-9|TRBJ1-2
CASSLYNSAYGYTF
TGTGCCAGCAGCTTATACAATTCGGCCTATGGCTACACCTTC
>-|TRBV27|TRBJ2-7
CASSLTSVSYEQYF
TGTGCCAGCAGTCTAACTAGTGTCTCCTACGAGCAGTACTTC
>-|TRBV6-5|TRBJ1-1
CASSANFRFTEAFF
TGTGCCAGCAGCGCCAACTTCAGATTCACTGAAGCTTTCTTT
>TRBD1|TRBV28|TRBJ1-5
CASSSRDRVTTSNQPQHF
TGTGCCAGCAGTTCCCGGGACAGGGTTACGACTAGCAATCAGCCCCAGCATTTT
>-|TRBV9|TRBJ2-3
CASSVGRGTDTQYF
TGTGCCAGCAGCGTTGGTAGGGGTACAGATACGCAGTATTTT
>TRBD2|TRBV4-1|TRBJ2-1
CASSQGSGSLNEQFF
TGCGCCAGCAGCCAAGGTAGCGGGAGCTTAAATGAGCAGTTCTTC